Listed below are T cell receptor beta chains from one sample, sequenced in a study of graft-versus-host responses after intestinal transplantation. This table comes from immunoSEQ multiplex PCR, and its TCRdb copy is limited to in-frame clones, with some not included. There are approximately 89,000 clones in the sample; roughly nine tenths occur only once, and 0.17% lies in the top ten. Which antigens these TCRs recognize remains unknown. The sample consisted of unstimulated CD4+ T cells sorted from spleen or lymph node cells, taken before intestinal transplant. Receptors originate from a human donor who received an intestinal transplant. The conserved cysteine and the conserved F or W are not part of the CDR3 here.

TRBJ2-7 TRBV5-1 ASRRTGAYEQY
TRBJ1-6 TRBV19 ASSIPGGNSPLH
TRBJ1-4 TRBV18 ASSYTGGNEKLF
TRBJ1-3 TRBV14 ASSRTGLSGNTIY
TRBJ2-3 TRBV7-3 ASSRSLAGGTDTQY
TRBJ1-1 TRBV18 ASSPLAEAF
TRBJ2-7 TRBV6-6 ASSLGQGLNEQY
TRBJ2-7 TRBV7-8 ASSYQGTGDYEQY
TRBJ1-2 TRBV2 ASSEPHGYGYT
TRBJ1-2 TRBV6-1 ASSEDRGYGYT
TRBJ1-2 TRBV19 ASTGQGRTNYGYT
TRBJ1-2 TRBV28 ASSQQRDYGYT
TRBJ1-2 TRBV28 ASSLEGGYGYT
TRBJ1-1 TRBV5-5 ASSLLQGNPEAF
TRBJ1-1 TRBV11-2 ASSLSGGAF
TRBJ2-1 TRBV4-1 ASSQDAGIYSYNEQF
TRBJ2-1 TRBV27 ASSLRGQGAIRNNEQF
TRBJ1-3 TRBV15 ATSRAPAGSGNTIY
TRBJ1-5 TRBV7-9 ASSLVVAGGSNQPQH
TRBJ1-2 TRBV6-1 ASSEAVLTTNYGYT
TRBJ2-2 TRBV6-6 ASNRGTGELF
TRBJ1-5 TRBV2 ASGRGGSQPQH
TRBJ2-3 TRBV6-1 ASSEKTAGPAQY
TRBJ2-7 TRBV18 ASSPSRTGREQY
TRBJ2-1 TRBV27 ASSFSPGQVSNEQF
TRBJ2-7 TRBV4-2 ASSLLAGAPYEQY
TRBJ2-2 TRBV30 ASQGAGELF
TRBJ2-3 TRBV18 ASSPRGSTDTQY
TRBJ1-1 TRBV5-1 ASSFYGTGGARTEAF